This TCR beta chain was sequenced in a study of T-cell memory formation after mild COVID-19. Study-level information: Largely, TCR clusters stayed within a single donor.

CDR1 and CDR2 (germline): SQVTM, ANQGSEA. Trimming shortened V by 5 bases and J by 0 bases, and 16 bases separated the two germline ends. CDR3 length: 15 amino acids. Researchers used 5'RACE with constant-segment primers to make TCR alpha and TCR beta cDNA libraries that carry sample barcodes and UMIs. In TCRdb, the 5' RACE reads were re-called with MiXCR into one record per CDR3 protein. The table includes over 350,000 distinct CDR3 sequences, 15% to 20% detected once. General study points: The appearance of some responding clones in pre-infection memory suggested that cross-reactive memory joined.

Turning to this clonotype: The antigen remains undetermined.

This sequence was found in a young man who had mild COVID-19 (a few samples of this study predate the infection). Cell type and time point are not known. The chain links TRBV29-1 to TRBJ1-1, with D maybe TRBD1 (6 bases). The sequenced material came from PBMCs or a T cell subset sorted from them (not recorded which). The CDR3 region has the DNA TGCAGCGTTTGGGGGGGCCTACTCATGAACACTGAAGCTTTCTTT. It codes for CSVWGGLLMNTEAFF.